The source of this TCR beta chain is a study of CD8+CD57+ T cells in acquired aplastic anemia. Background on the study: Sorted CD4+ and CD8+ cells yielded about 2.9 ug of DNA on average. There were about 10.8 million reads, on average, for CD4+ cells from healthy donors.

This clonotype has more than one count but fewer than ten. The antigen remains undetermined. Study-level points and caveats: In CD8+ cells, Simpson's diversity showed no significant difference between patients and controls.

Investigators profiled TCR beta VDJ and CDR3 from genomic DNA template. TCRdb re-called the reads through MiXCR, storing one row per CDR3 protein. The sample records some 150,000 distinct CDR3 sequences, around two fifths being singletons. The sequence was collected from a human donor in good health, serving as a control. Source material: sorted CD4+, CD8+, or CD8+CD57+ T cells (not recorded which) from PBMCs.

The CDR3 loop reads CASSPAFRAGDLYNEQFF. The CDR3 DNA reads as TGTGCCAGCAGCCCAGCGTTTCGAGCGGGGGATTTATACAATGAGCAGTTCTTC. This chain uses TRBV3-1 with TRBJ2-1; the match to TRBD2 covers 8 bases. Germline values: CDR1 LGHDT, CDR2 YNNKEL (reference sequence). There are 18 residues in the CDR3. Trimming removed 4 bases from V and 4 bases from J; junction bases left unmatched: 15.